This passage covers 7 T cell receptor beta chains from one sample sequenced in a study of identical twins' blood T cells. TCRdb analysed the 5' RACE reads with MiXCR anew, one entry per CDR3 protein. Counted here are around 380,000 distinct CDR3 sequences, about 28% occurring once; the ten biggest clones make up around 5.6%. The specimen was PBMCs. The receptors originated from a woman aged 18 to 49 in good health.

This clonotype has only a few counts. This chain joins TRBV27 and TRBJ1-1; D not resolved. The germline V gene has CDR1 MNHEY and CDR2 SMNVEV (reference sequence). V lost 2 bases, J lost 0 bases, and 10 bases lay in between. The CDR3 is 15 residues long. The CDR3 bases are TGTGCCAGCAGTTTAAGTCCGGTCATGAACACTGAAGCTTTCTTT. It yields the protein CASSLSPVMNTEAFF.

Note on this clonotype: This could be a read error, since a much larger clone is one nucleotide away. CDR3 sequence: CSARFRGYDQPQHF. The CDR3 DNA sequence: TGCAGCGCCAGGTTCAGGGGATACGATCAGCCCCAGCATTTT. This sequence joins TRBV29-1 and TRBJ1-5; tentatively, D is TRBD1 (6 bases). Germline CDR1 is SQVTM and CDR2 is ANQGSEA. The ends were cut back, 7 bases at V and 5 bases at J, with 18 bases in the middle. The CDR3 runs to 14 residues.

This clonotype came up a few times. The chain is built from TRBV18 and TRBJ1-4; 7 nucleotides align to TRBD1. CDR1 and CDR2 from the germline V gene are KGHSH and LQKENI. The CDR3 consists of 16 residues. V lost 3 bases and J lost 6; bases outside the gene matches: 10. The CDR3 region has the DNA TGTGCCAGCTCACCGCCGACAGGGCTCGTTGATGAAAAACTGTTTTTT. This codes for CASSPPTGLVDEKLFF.

This clonotype was seen more than once but under ten times. The chain couples TRBV12-3 or TRBV12-4 to TRBJ2-7; 9 bases line up with TRBD1. There are 16 residues in the CDR3. The V segment lost 1 base and the J segment 4 bases; nucleotides outside the gene matches: 8. In DNA form, the CDR3 reads TGTGCCAGCAGTTTAGGATCGGGGACAGGGAAGTACGAGCAGTACTTC. Translating it yields CASSLGSGTGKYEQYF.

V is TRBV18 and J is TRBJ1-4; D is possibly TRBD1 (6 bases). CDR3 length equals 15 residues. The V and J ends lost 3 bases and 5 bases respectively, with 13 bases between them. Germline V lookup: CDR1 KGHSH, CDR2 LQKENI. The CDR3 nucleotides are TGTGCCAGCTCACCCAGAACAGGGAGAAATGAAAAACTGTTTTTT. The encoded protein is CASSPRTGRNEKLFF.

The chain is built from TRBV30 and TRBJ2-1, with no clear D. The CDR3 runs to 14 residues. V was pared by 5 bases and J by 1 base, with 12 bases between. The V gene's germline CDR1 is GTSNPN and CDR2 SVGIG (reference sequence). This CDR3 reads CAWAPSLSYNEQFF. The DNA of the CDR3 is TGTGCCTGGGCCCCTAGTTTGTCCTACAATGAGCAGTTCTTC.

This clonotype has a count of ten or more. The chain employs TRBV29-1 and TRBJ1-6, with D possibly TRBD1 on 6 matching bases. CDR1 is SQVTM and CDR2 is ANQGSEA in the germline V gene. Trimming took off 5 bases at V and 6 bases at J, with 8 bases between the two ends. The length of the CDR3 is 12 residues. For the CDR3, the DNA is TGCAGCGTTCAACAGGGTAATTCACCCCTCCACTTT. Translated: CSVQQGNSPLHF.